These T cell receptor beta chains were read from a single sample in a study of blood T cell repertoires in COVID-19. The repertoire was sequenced with immunoSEQ multiplex PCR; TCRdb's copy has only in-frame clones and lacks some. Found here are roughly 200,000 clones, approximately 80% of them singletons; the top ten hold about 12%. The specimen sequenced was peripheral blood. The source of these receptors is a human donor in a cohort sampled during active COVID-19. Each CDR3 is given with its conserved first and last residue. A D gene is named only where the DNA matches it firmly. A clone size is listed for some rows: how often the clone was seen (once, few, many), or a class if it is expanded.

>-|-|TRBV4-1|TRBJ2-5
TGCGCCAGCAGCCAGGGGACAAACCAAGAGACCCAGTACTTC
CASSQGTNQETQYF
>-|-|TRBV19|TRBJ1-1
TGTGCCAGTAGGACCCCGACAGCTAGGAACACTGAAGCTTTCTTT
CASRTPTARNTEAFF
>-|-|TRBV7-8|TRBJ2-7
TGTGCCAGCAGCCCCCGAGACACCTCCTACGAGCAGTACTTC
CASSPRDTSYEQYF
>-|-|TRBV28|TRBJ1-1
TGTGCCAGCAGTCCGTCGGGTGGGGGGTGGACTGAAGCTTTCTTT
CASSPSGGGWTEAFF
>-|TRBD2|TRBV6-6|TRBJ2-7
TGTGCCAGCAGATATCAAGCGGGAGACAACTACGAGCAGTACTTC
CASRYQAGDNYEQYF
>-|TRBD1|TRBV4-1|TRBJ1-1
TGCGCCAGCAGCCAAAGGACAGGAGGGATGAACACTGAAGCTTTCTTT
CASSQRTGGMNTEAFF
>few|-|TRBV6-4|TRBJ2-7
TGTGCCAGCAGTGACATCAGGGCCTTTCACGAGCAGTACTTC
CASSDIRAFHEQYF
>-|-|TRBV2|TRBJ2-7
TGTGCCAGCAGTGAAGATCTGGGGACATACGAGCAGTACTTC
CASSEDLGTYEQYF
>few|TRBD1|TRBV25-1|TRBJ1-5
TGTGCCAGCAGTACAGGGGGCAGTCAGCCCCAGCATTTT
CASSTGGSQPQHF
>-|-|TRBV6-6|TRBJ1-1
TGTGCCAGCAGTTACGGGGAGGGGCGGTTCACTGAAGCTTTCTTT
CASSYGEGRFTEAFF
>-|TRBD1|TRBV5-4|TRBJ2-7
TGTGCCAGCAGCCGGGACAGGTACGAGCAGTACTTC
CASSRDRYEQYF
>-|-|TRBV28|TRBJ1-4
TGTGCCAGCAGTTTATTGATAGGGGGTGAAAAACTGTTTTTT
CASSLLIGGEKLFF
>few|-|TRBV5-4|TRBJ2-7
TGTGCCAGCAGCCCCGATTGGGGGCGGCGGGAGCAGTACTTC
CASSPDWGRREQYF
>-|-|TRBV6-5|TRBJ2-5
TGTGCCACCAAAGCGGGTCTTATCCAAGAGACCCAGTACTTC
CATKAGLIQETQYF
>-|-|TRBV10-3|TRBJ1-1
TGTGCCATCGGCAGTCATGAAGCTTTCTTT
CAIGSHEAFF
>-|-|TRBV3-1/TRBV3-2|TRBJ1-1
TGTGCCAGCACCTCCAGGGGATTTTTGGAAGCTTTCTTT
CASTSRGFLEAFF
>-|-|TRBV21-1|TRBJ1-2
TGTGCCAGCAGCCAAAGTGGGGACAGGGGATGCAATCTATATGGCTACACCTTC
CASSQSGDRGCNLYGYTF
>-|TRBD1|TRBV5-1|TRBJ2-2
TGCGCCAGCAGCCTCGGGACAGCGAACACCGGGGAGCTGTTTTTT
CASSLGTANTGELFF
>-|TRBD1|TRBV11-1|TRBJ1-1
TGTGCCAGCAGGAGGGGGCGGTCGAACACTGAAGCTTTCTTT
CASRRGRSNTEAFF
>-|-|TRBV11-3|TRBJ2-3
TGTGCCAGCAGCTTAGAAGGCACTCGGGATCCCTCCGCGGATACGCAGTATTTT
CASSLEGTRDPSADTQYF
>-|TRBD2|TRBV3-1/TRBV3-2|TRBJ2-1
TGTGCCAGCAGCCATATGAGGGGCGGGAGGGAAAATGAGCAGTTCTTC
CASSHMRGGRENEQFF
>-|TRBD2|TRBV7-9|TRBJ2-5
TGTGCCAGCAGCCCCGGGACTAGCGAAGAGACCCAGTACTTC
CASSPGTSEETQYF
>-|-|TRBV7-9|TRBJ1-4
TGTGCCAGCAGCTTAGCTCCCCACCGGGACACCCGTAATGAAAAACTGTTTTTT
CASSLAPHRDTRNEKLFF
>-|-|TRBV30|TRBJ2-1
TGTGCCTGGAGTAGTAGCGGTTACAATGAGCAGTTCTTC
CAWSSSGYNEQFF
>-|-|TRBV7-8|TRBJ1-3
TGTGCCAGCAGCTTTGGTACAGGGATAAATATTTTGGGAAACACCATATATTTT
CASSFGTGINILGNTIYF
>-|-|TRBV7-9|TRBJ1-1
TGTGCCAGCAGCTACTACCTGGGAGAGCGCGCTGAAGCTTTCTTT
CASSYYLGERAEAFF
>-|-|TRBV25-1|TRBJ2-5
TGTGCCAGCAGTGCCAGGGTTGAGACCCAGTACTTC
CASSARVETQYF
>-|-|TRBV19|TRBJ2-3
TGTGCCAGTAGGGGTTTGAGGGGCACAGATACGCAGTATTTT
CASRGLRGTDTQYF
>few|-|TRBV18|TRBJ2-7
TGTGCCAGCTCGCCGGACCACAGGTTAGCCTACGAGCAGTACTTC
CASSPDHRLAYEQYF
>-|-|TRBV27|TRBJ1-1
TGTGCCAGCAGTTTATCAGGGGATCTCACTGAAGCTTTCTTT
CASSLSGDLTEAFF
>few|TRBD2|TRBV7-8|TRBJ2-1
TGTGCCAGCAGCTCGGAAGGTAGCGGGATTTACAATGAGCAGTTCTTC
CASSSEGSGIYNEQFF
>-|TRBD1|TRBV28|TRBJ1-2
TGTGCCAGCAGTTTTACCGGGACAGGGGTTTCGAGTGGCTACACCTTC
CASSFTGTGVSSGYTF
>-|TRBD2|TRBV3-1/TRBV3-2|TRBJ2-7
TGTGCCAGCAGCCACCCTAGCGGAGGTTCCTACGAGCAGTACTTC
CASSHPSGGSYEQYF
>-|TRBD2|TRBV11-3|TRBJ2-7
TGTGCCAGCAGCCCCCATAGCGGGAGTCCCTCCTACGAGCAGTACTTC
CASSPHSGSPSYEQYF
>-|TRBD1|TRBV6-5|TRBJ1-1
TGTGCCAGCAACCGACAGGGAAGCACTGAAGCTTTCTTT
CASNRQGSTEAFF
>few|-|TRBV6-1|TRBJ2-7
TGTGCCAGCAGTGGACTCCGACAGGGGAGGGGCTCCTACGAGCAGTACTTC
CASSGLRQGRGSYEQYF
>few|-|TRBV5-6|TRBJ1-2
TGTGCCAGCACCCTCTCGGCGGAGGGTGGGGTCGTCTATGGCTACACCTTC
CASTLSAEGGVVYGYTF
>-|-|TRBV4-1|TRBJ2-2
TGCGCCAGCAGCCAGGGGGGTCGGACGAACACCGGGGAGCTGTTTTTT
CASSQGGRTNTGELFF
>-|TRBD1|TRBV3-1/TRBV3-2|TRBJ1-6
TGTGCCAGCAGCCCCGACAGGGTCATTCTTACACCCCTCCACTTT
CASSPDRVILTPLHF
>once|TRBD1|TRBV29-1|TRBJ1-2
TGCAGCGTTGAAGTCCGGGACAGTTATGGCTACACCTTC
CSVEVRDSYGYTF
>-|-|TRBV18|TRBJ2-5
TGTGCCAGCTCAACCCGACAAGACCAAGAGACCCAGTACTTC
CASSTRQDQETQYF
>-|-|TRBV6-5|TRBJ2-3
TGTGCCAGCAGTTATGGGCAGCAAAGCACAGATACGCAGTATTTT
CASSYGQQSTDTQYF
>-|-|TRBV6-5|TRBJ1-6
TGTGCCAGCACCCTAACGGGGAATTCACCCCTCCACTTT
CASTLTGNSPLHF
>-|TRBD2|TRBV10-1|TRBJ2-1
TGCGCCAGCAGTGAGGGCGGGGGATTCTACAATGAGCAGTTCTTC
CASSEGGGFYNEQFF
>-|-|TRBV6-5|TRBJ2-1
TGTGCCACGACTCGAAACAATGAGCAGTTCTTC
CATTRNNEQFF
>-|TRBD2|TRBV7-6|TRBJ2-2
TGTGCCAGCAGCCCGACTAGCGGGAGACGCGAGGAGCTGTTTTTT
CASSPTSGRREELFF
>few|-|TRBV12-3/TRBV12-4|TRBJ2-2
TGTGCCAGCAGTTTAGGCGTCGGGGAGCTGTTTTTT
CASSLGVGELFF
>-|TRBD2|TRBV28|TRBJ2-7
TGTGCCAGCAGTACCCTGAGCGGGAGGCCCCTCTACGAGCAGTACTTC
CASSTLSGRPLYEQYF